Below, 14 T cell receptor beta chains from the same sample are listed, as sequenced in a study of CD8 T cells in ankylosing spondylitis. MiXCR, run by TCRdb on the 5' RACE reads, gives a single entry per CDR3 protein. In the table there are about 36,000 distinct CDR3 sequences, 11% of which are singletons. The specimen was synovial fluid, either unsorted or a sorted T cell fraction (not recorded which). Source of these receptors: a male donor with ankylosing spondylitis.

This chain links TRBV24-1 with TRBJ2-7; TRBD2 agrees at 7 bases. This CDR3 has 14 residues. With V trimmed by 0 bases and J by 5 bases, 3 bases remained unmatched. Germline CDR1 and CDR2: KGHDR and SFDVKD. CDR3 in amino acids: CATSDLREDNEQYF. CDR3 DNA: TGTGCCACCAGTGATTTGCGGGAGGATAACGAGCAGTACTTC.

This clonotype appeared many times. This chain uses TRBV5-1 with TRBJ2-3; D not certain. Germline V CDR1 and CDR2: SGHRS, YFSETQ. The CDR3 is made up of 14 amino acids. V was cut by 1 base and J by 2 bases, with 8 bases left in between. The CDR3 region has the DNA TGCGCCAGCAGCTTGTGGGCGAACACAGATACGCAGTATTTT. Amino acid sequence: CASSLWANTDTQYF.

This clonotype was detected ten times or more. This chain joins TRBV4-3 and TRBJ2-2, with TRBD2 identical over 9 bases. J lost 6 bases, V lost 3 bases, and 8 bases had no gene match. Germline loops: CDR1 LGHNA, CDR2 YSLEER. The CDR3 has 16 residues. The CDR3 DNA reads TGCGCCAGCAGCCACTTAGCGGGAGATGGCTCCGGGGAGCTGTTTTTT. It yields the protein CASSHLAGDGSGELFF.

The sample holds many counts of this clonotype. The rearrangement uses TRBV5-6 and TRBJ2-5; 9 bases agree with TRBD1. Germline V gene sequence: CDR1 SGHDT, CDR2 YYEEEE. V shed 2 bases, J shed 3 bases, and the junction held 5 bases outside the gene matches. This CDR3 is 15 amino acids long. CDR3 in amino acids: CASSFPGQGKETQYF. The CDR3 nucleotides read TGTGCCAGCAGCTTTCCGGGACAGGGAAAAGAGACCCAGTACTTC.

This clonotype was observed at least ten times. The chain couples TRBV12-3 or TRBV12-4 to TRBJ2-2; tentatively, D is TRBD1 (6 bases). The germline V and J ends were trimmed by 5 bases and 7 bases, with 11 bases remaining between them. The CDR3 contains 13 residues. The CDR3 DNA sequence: TGTGCCAGCAGTACCCAGGGGATCGGGGAGCTGTTTTTT. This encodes CASSTQGIGELFF.

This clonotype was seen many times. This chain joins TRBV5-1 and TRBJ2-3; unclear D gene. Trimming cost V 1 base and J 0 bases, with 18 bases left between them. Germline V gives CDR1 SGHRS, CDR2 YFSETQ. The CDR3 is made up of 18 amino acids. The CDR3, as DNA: TGCGCCAGCAGCTTGTCGGTATTAGAGCCTTCTAGCACAGATACGCAGTATTTT. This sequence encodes CASSLSVLEPSSTDTQYF.

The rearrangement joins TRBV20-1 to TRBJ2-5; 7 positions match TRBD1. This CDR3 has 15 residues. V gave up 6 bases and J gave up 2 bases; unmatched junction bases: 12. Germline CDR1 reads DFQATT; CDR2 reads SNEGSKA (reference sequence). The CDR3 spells CSAQGQVWGQETQYF. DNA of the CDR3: TGCAGTGCCCAAGGACAGGTTTGGGGACAAGAGACCCAGTACTTC.

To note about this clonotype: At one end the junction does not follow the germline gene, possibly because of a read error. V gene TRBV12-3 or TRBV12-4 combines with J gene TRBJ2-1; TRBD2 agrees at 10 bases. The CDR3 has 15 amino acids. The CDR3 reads CASILEVLAGALQFF. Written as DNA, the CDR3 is TGTGCCAGCATTTTAGAGGTCCTAGCGGGAGCCCTGCAGTTCTTC.

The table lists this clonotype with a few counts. The CDR3 DNA reads TGCGCCAGCAGCCAAGAGACTAGCGGGAGCTACAATGAGCAGTTCTTC. Translating it yields CASSQETSGSYNEQFF. This chain links TRBV4-1 with TRBJ2-1, with TRBD2 matching over 12 bases. CDR3 size: 16 residues. Trimming cost V 0 bases and J 3 bases; bases outside gene matches: 0. Germline CDR1 MGHRA, CDR2 YSYEKL.

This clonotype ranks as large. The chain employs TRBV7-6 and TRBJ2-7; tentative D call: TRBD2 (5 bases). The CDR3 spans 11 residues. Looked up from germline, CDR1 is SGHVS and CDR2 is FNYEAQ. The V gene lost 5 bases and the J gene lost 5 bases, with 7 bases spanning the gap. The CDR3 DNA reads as TGTGCCAGCAGCAGCGGACACGAGCAGTACTTC. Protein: CASSSGHEQYF.

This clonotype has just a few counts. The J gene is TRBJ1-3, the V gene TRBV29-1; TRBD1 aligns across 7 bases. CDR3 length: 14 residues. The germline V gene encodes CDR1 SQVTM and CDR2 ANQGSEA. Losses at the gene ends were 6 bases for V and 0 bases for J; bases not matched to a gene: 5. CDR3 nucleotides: TGCAGCGTGCGGGACAGTAGCTCTGGAAACACCATATATTTT. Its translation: CSVRDSSSGNTIYF.

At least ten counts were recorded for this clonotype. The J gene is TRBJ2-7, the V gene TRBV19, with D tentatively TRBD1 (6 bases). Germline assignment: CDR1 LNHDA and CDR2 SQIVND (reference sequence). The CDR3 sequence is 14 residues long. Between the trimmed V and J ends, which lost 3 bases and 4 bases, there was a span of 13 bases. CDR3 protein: CASSIFAGDYEQYF. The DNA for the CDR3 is TGTGCCAGTAGTATTTTCGCAGGGGATTACGAGCAGTACTTC.

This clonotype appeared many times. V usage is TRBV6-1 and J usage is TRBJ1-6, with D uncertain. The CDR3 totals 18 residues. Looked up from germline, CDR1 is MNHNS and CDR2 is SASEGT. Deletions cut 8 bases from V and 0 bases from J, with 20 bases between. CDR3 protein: CASEDRTALYSYNSPLHF. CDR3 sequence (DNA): TGTGCCAGCGAGGACCGGACGGCGCTCTACTCCTATAATTCACCCCTCCACTTT.

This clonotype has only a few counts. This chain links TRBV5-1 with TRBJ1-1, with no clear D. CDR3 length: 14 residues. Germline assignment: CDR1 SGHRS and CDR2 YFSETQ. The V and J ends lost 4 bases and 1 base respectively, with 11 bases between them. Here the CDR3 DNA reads TGCGCCAGCAGCCCCCGGGCCTCGAACACTGAAGCTTTCTTT. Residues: CASSPRASNTEAFF.